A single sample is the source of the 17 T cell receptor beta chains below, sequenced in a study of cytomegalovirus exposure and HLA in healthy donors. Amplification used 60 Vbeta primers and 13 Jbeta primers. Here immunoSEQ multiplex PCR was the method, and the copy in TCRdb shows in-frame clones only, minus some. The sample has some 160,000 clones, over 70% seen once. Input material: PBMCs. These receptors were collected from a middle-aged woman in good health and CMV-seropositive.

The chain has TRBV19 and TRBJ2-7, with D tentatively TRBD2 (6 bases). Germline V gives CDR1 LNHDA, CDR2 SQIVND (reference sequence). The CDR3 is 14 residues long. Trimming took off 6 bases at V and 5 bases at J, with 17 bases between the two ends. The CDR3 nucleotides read TGTGCCAGTAGGAGTATTGGAACGGGGGACGAGCAGTACTTC. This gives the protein CASRSIGTGDEQYF.

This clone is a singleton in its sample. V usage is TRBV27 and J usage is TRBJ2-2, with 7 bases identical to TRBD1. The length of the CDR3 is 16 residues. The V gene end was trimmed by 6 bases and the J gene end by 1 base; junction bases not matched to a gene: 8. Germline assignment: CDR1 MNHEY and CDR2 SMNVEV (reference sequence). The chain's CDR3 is CASRLIGTENTGELFF. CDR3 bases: TGTGCCAGCAGACTCATCGGGACAGAGAACACCGGGGAGCTGTTTTTT.

The chain's CDR3 is CASSLRWTEQYF. CDR3 coding DNA: TGTGCCAGCAGTTTGCGTTGGACAGAGCAGTACTTC. V is TRBV28 and J is TRBJ2-7; perhaps TRBD1 as D (5 bases). Trimming took off 3 bases at V and 7 bases at J, with 10 bases between the two ends. This CDR3 is built from 12 residues. CDR1 and CDR2 (germline): MDHEN, SYDVKM.

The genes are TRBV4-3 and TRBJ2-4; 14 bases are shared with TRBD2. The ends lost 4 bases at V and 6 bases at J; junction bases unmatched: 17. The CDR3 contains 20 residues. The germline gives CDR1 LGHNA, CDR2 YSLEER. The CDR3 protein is CASSPRPPTSGGAAGNIQYF. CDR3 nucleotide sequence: TGCGCCAGCAGCCCACGTCCCCCGACTAGCGGGGGGGCCGCTGGAAACATTCAGTACTTC.

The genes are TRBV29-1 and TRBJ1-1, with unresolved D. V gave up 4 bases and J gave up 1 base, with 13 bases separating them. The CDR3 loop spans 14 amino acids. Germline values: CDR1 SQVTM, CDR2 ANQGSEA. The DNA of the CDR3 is TGCAGCGTTGTTAAAGGAGCTGGGAACACTGAAGCTTTCTTT. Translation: CSVVKGAGNTEAFF.

This chain's CDR3 is CASGQGIGEQYF. The CDR3, as DNA: TGTGCCAGTGGACAGGGGATCGGCGAGCAGTACTTC. The genes are TRBV7-3 and TRBJ2-5; 9 positions agree with TRBD1. The DNA end is more similar to TRBJ2-7, so the J call may be wrong. This CDR3 comprises 12 residues. The germline gives CDR1 SGHTA, CDR2 FQGTGA.

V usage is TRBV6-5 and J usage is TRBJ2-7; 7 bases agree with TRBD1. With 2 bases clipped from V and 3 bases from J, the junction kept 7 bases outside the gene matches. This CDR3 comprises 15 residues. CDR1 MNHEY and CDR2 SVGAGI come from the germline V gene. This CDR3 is CASSYGAGGHYEQYF. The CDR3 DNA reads TGTGCCAGCAGTTACGGGGCAGGGGGACACTACGAGCAGTACTTC.

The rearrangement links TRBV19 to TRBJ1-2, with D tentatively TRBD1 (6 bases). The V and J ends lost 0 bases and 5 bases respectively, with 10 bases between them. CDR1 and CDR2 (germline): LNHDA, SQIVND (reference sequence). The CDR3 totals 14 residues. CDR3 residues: CASSIDRGAYGYTF. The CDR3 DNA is TGTGCCAGTAGTATAGATCGGGGGGCTTATGGCTACACCTTC.

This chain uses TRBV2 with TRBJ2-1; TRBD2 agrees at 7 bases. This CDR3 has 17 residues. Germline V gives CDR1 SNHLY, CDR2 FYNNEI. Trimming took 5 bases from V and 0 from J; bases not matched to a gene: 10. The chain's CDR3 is CASSLPPRGNSYNEQFF. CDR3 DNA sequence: TGTGCCAGCAGTCTACCTCCGCGGGGGAACTCCTACAATGAGCAGTTCTTC.

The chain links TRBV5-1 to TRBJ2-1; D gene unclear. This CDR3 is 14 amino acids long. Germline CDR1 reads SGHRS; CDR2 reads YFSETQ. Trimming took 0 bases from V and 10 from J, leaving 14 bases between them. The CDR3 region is CASSLGPGSNEQFF. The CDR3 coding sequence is TGCGCCAGCAGCTTGGGCCCCGGTTCCAACGAGCAGTTCTTC.

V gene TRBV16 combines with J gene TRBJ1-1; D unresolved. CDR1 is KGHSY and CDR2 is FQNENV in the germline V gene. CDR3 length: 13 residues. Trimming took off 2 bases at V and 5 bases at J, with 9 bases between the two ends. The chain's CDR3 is CASSQGGRTEAFF. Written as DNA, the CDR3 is TGTGCCAGCAGCCAAGGCGGGCGTACTGAAGCTTTCTTT.

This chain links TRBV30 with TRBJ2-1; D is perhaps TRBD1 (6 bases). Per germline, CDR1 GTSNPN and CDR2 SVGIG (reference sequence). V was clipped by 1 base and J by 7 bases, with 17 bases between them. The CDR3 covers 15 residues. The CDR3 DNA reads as TGTGCCTGGAGTGGCCAGGGGTCTAGTAAGAATGAGCAGTTCTTC. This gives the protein CAWSGQGSSKNEQFF. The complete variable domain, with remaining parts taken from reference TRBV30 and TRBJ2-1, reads SQTIHQWPATLVQPVGSPLSLECTVEGTSNPNLYWYRQAAGRGLQLLFYSVGIGQISSEVPQNLSASRPQDRQFILSSKKLLLSDSGFYLCAWSGQGSSKNEQFFGPGTRLTVL.

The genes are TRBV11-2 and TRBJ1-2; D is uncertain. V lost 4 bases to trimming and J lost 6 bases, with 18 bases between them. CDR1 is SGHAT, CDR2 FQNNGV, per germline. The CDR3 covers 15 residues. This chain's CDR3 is CASSSHRGLHDGYTF. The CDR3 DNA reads TGTGCCAGCAGCTCCCATCGAGGACTGCACGATGGCTACACCTTC. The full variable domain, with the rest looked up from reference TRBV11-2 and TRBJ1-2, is EAGVAQSPRYKIIEKRQSVAFWCNPISGHATLYWYQQILGQGPKLLIQFQNNGVVDDSQLPKDRFSAERLKGVDSTLKIQPAKLEDSAVYLCASSSHRGLHDGYTFGSGTRLTVV.

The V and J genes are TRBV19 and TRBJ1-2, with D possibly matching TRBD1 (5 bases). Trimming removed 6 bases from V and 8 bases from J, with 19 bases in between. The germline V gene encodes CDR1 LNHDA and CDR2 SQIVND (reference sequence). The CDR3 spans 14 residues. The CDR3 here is CASRLIGDSSGYTF. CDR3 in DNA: TGTGCCAGTAGATTAATAGGGGATTCATCGGGCTACACCTTC.

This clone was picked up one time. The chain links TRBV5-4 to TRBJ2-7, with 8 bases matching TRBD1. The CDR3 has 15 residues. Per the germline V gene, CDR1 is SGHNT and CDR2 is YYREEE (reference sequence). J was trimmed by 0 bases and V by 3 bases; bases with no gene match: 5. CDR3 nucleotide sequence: TGTGCCAGCAGCTCAGGACAGGGTGGCTCCTACGAGCAGTACTTC. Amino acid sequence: CASSSGQGGSYEQYF.

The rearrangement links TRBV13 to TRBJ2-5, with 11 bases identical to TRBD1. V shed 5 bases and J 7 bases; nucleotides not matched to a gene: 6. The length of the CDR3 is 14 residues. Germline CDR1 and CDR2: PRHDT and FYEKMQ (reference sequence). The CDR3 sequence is CASSQGQGVVTQYF. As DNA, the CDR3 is TGTGCCAGCAGCCAGGGACAGGGGGTTGTGACCCAGTACTTC. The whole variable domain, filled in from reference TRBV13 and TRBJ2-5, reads AAGVIQSPRHLIKEKRETATLKCYPIPRHDTVYWYQQGPGQDPQFLISFYEKMQSDKGSIPDRFSAQQFSDYHSELNMSSLELGDSALYFCASSQGQGVVTQYFGPGTRLLVL.

This chain's CDR3 is CASRSGDYTINEQFF. The CDR3, as DNA: TGTGCCAGTAGGTCGGGGGACTACACGATTAATGAGCAGTTCTTC. J is TRBJ2-1 and V is TRBV19; TRBD2 agrees at 7 bases. From germline, CDR1 is LNHDA and CDR2 SQIVND (reference sequence). CDR3 length: 15 amino acids. The junction had 12 bases not matched to a gene; V was cut back by 6 bases and J by 7 bases.